These T cell receptor beta chains were read from a single sample in a study of response to subunit inactivated influenza vaccine. TCRdb redid the calling of the RT-PCR reads with MiXCR, one entry per CDR3 protein. Counted here are over 450,000 distinct CDR3 sequences, under 15% occurring once; the ten biggest clones make up about 12%. The source was PBMCs from blood, collected about 40 days after vaccination. The receptors shown here come from a man aged 45-60 years who received an inactivated influenza vaccine. Each CDR3 is given with its conserved first and last residue. The D gene is left open where the match is weak. Size is stated for part of the rows, as once, few or many counts, or as a class when the clone is expanded.

d_call	clone_size	j_call	v_call	cdr3_nt	cdr3_aa
TRBD2	NA	TRBJ2-5	TRBV7-9	TGTGCCAGCAGCCCTCCCCGCGGGGGAGAAGAGACCCAGTACTTC	CASSPPRGGEETQYF
NA	few	TRBJ1-1	TRBV7-2	TGTGCCAGCAGCCGGTTTGAGGCTACTGAAGCTTTCTTT	CASSRFEATEAFF
TRBD2	few	TRBJ2-1	TRBV28	TGTGCCAGCAGTCAGAGGGACTACACTCACAATGAGCAGTTCTTC	CASSQRDYTHNEQFF
TRBD2	many	TRBJ2-7	TRBV6-1	TGTGCCAGCGCCCCGTTTCCTAGCGGGTACTCCTACGAGCAGTACTTC	CASAPFPSGYSYEQYF
NA	many	TRBJ2-1	TRBV12-3/TRBV12-4	TGTGCCAGCAGCCCCAGACAGGCGGTTGTTAATGAGCCGCAGTTCTTC	CASSPRQAVVNEPQFF
NA	few	TRBJ2-5	TRBV15	TGTGCCACCAGTAGTAGACTAGGTCCACAAGAGACCCAGTACTTC	CATSSRLGPQETQYF
NA	many	TRBJ2-7	TRBV6-5	TGTGCCAGCAGTTACCCACAGAGGGGAACGTACGAGCAGTACTTC	CASSYPQRGTYEQYF
TRBD2	NA	TRBJ2-2	TRBV2	TGTGCCAGCAGAATTCCGGGACTAGCGGGACTCACCGGGGAGCTGTTTTTT	CASRIPGLAGLTGELFF
NA	many	TRBJ2-3	TRBV10-3	TGTGCCATCAGTGAGTCAATACGGGCAGGGTCAAGCACAGATACGCAGTATTTT	CAISESIRAGSSTDTQYF
TRBD2	NA	TRBJ2-3	TRBV7-2	TGTGCCAGCAGCTTTGCCGGGACTAGCGGGAGCACAGATACGCAGTATTTT	CASSFAGTSGSTDTQYF
NA	few	TRBJ2-7	TRBV6-1	TGTGCCAGCAGTCAACGGAACAGGGTCTACGAGCAGTACTTC	CASSQRNRVYEQYF
TRBD1	few	TRBJ2-7	TRBV7-2	TGTGCCAGCAGCTTAGACCTGGACAGGGTATACGAGCAGTACTTC	CASSLDLDRVYEQYF
NA	few	TRBJ1-5	TRBV12-3/TRBV12-4	TGTGCCAGCAGTCCCGCCCCGGGCTTCAATCAGCCCCAGCATTTT	CASSPAPGFNQPQHF
TRBD2	many	TRBJ2-5	TRBV12-3/TRBV12-4	TGTGCCAGCAGTTCTTCCGGGAGGGAAGAGACCCAGTACTTC	CASSSSGREETQYF
NA	NA	TRBJ2-3	TRBV20-1	TGCAGTGCTAGTATACAAGGCCTCTCTGGGATAGATACGCAGTATTTT	CSASIQGLSGIDTQYF
NA	NA	TRBJ2-3	TRBV7-6	TGTGCCAGCAGCTTAGCCATCTTTAGCACAGATACGCAGTATTTT	CASSLAIFSTDTQYF